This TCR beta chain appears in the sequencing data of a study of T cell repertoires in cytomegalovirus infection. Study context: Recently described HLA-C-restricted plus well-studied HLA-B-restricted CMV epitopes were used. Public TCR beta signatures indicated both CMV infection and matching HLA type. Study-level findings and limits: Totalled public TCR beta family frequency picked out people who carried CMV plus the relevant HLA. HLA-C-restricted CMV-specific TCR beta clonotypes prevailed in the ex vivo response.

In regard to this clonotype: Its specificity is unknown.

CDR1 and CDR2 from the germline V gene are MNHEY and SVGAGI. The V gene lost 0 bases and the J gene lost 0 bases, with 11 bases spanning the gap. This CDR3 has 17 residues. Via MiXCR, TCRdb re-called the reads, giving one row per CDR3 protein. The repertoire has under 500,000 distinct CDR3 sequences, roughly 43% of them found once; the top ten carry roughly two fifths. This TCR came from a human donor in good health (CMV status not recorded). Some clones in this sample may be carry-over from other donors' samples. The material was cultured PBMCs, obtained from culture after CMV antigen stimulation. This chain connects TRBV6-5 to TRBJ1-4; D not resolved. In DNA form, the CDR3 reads TGTGCCAGCAGTTACTCTGCCCGACTTGCAACTAATGAAAAACTGTTTTTT. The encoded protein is CASSYSARLATNEKLFF.